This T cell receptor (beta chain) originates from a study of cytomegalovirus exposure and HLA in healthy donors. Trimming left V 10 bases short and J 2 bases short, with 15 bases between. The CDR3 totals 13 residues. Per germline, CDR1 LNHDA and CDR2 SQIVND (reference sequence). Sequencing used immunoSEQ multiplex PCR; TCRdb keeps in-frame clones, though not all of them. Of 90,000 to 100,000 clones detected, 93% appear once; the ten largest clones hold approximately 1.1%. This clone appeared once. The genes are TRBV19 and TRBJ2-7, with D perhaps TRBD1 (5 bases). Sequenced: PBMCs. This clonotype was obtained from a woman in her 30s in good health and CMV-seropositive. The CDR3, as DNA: TGTGCCACCGAGGACACGTACACCTACGAGCAGTACTTC. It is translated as CATEDTYTYEQYF.